Below are 23 T cell receptor beta chains sequenced from a single sample in a study of T cell responses to AZD1222 COVID-19 vaccine. Clones were read by immunoSEQ multiplex PCR, and TCRdb kept only the in-frame ones, dropping some. The profile shows 120,000 to 150,000 clones, 91% of them singletons. Sequences were derived from peripheral blood, sampled 28 days after the second AZD1222 dose. These receptors all come from an adult who received the AZD1222 COVID-19 vaccine.

The rearrangement links TRBV4-1 to TRBJ1-1; D not resolved. V was shortened by 4 bases and J by 4 bases, with 13 bases between the two germline ends. This CDR3 region has 14 residues. CDR1 and CDR2 (germline): MGHRA, YSYEKL. The CDR3 coding sequence is TGCGCCAGCAGCCGCATTAAGGGTGGCACTGAAGCTTTCTTT. Translation gives CASSRIKGGTEAFF.

The rearrangement links TRBV18 to TRBJ1-2, with D hard to call. The CDR3 length is 13 residues. Germline V gene sequence: CDR1 KGHSH, CDR2 LQKENI. V was trimmed by 0 bases and J by 4 bases, leaving 6 bases between them. CDR3 in amino acids: CASSPPEIYGYTF. The CDR3 nucleotides are TGTGCCAGCTCACCACCGGAAATCTATGGCTACACCTTC.

This chain connects TRBV28 to TRBJ1-2, with 9 bases that match TRBD1. CDR3 length equals 16 residues. V trimming: 4 bases; J trimming: 3 bases; junction bases outside the gene matches: 9. CDR1 and CDR2 (germline): MDHEN, SYDVKM. The CDR3 protein is CASSSATRTGDYGYTF. The CDR3 DNA reads TGTGCCAGCAGTTCAGCCACGCGGACAGGGGACTATGGCTACACCTTC.

This clone was recorded once. The chain couples TRBV3-1 (or the pseudogene TRBV3-2) to TRBJ2-6, with D perhaps given as TRBD1 or TRBD2 (5 bases each). The CDR3 runs 18 residues. Germline V lookup: CDR1 LGHDT, CDR2 YNNKEL (reference sequence). V lost 0 bases and J lost 4, with 16 bases in between. CDR3: CASSQDRMKGPGANVLTF. For the CDR3, the DNA is TGTGCCAGCAGCCAAGATCGCATGAAGGGACCCGGGGCCAACGTCCTGACTTTC.

Remarks on this clone: The same CDR3 is also encoded by other DNA sequences in this sample. This chain connects TRBV27 to TRBJ1-1; TRBD1 aligns across 8 bases. The V segment lost 3 bases and the J segment 4 bases; nucleotides outside the gene matches: 1. CDR1 and CDR2 (germline): MNHEY, SMNVEV (reference sequence). The CDR3 has 13 amino acids. CDR3 residues: CASSFTGGTEAFF. CDR3 nucleotides: TGTGCCAGCAGTTTCACAGGGGGCACTGAAGCTTTCTTT.

The V call is TRBV3-1 (or the pseudogene TRBV3-2), the J call TRBJ1-6; possibly TRBD1 for D (5 bases). This CDR3 is built from 16 residues. V shed 0 bases and J shed 2 bases, with 8 bases lying between them. Germline CDR1 LGHDT, CDR2 YNNKEL (reference sequence). CDR3 loop: CASSQDPGPYNSPLHF. The CDR3, as DNA: TGTGCCAGCAGCCAAGACCCAGGGCCCTATAATTCACCCCTCCACTTT.

J is TRBJ1-1 and V is TRBV6-5, with 8 bases lining up with TRBD1. Germline trimming cut 0 bases from V and 4 bases from J; bases unmatched to any gene: 4. The CDR3 consists of 15 residues. Germline V gene sequence: CDR1 MNHEY, CDR2 SVGAGI. The CDR3 bases are TGTGCCAGCAGTTACTCGAGTACAGGGGGCACTGAAGCTTTCTTT. Translated, it gives CASSYSSTGGTEAFF.

V is TRBV2 and J is TRBJ2-7; 8 positions agree with TRBD1. The CDR3 is made up of 16 amino acids. The V gene's germline CDR1 is SNHLY and CDR2 FYNNEI. Trimming took 3 bases from V and 3 from J; bases not matched to a gene: 10. The CDR3 sequence is CASSEEQGAFRYEQYF. DNA of the CDR3: TGTGCCAGCAGTGAGGAGCAGGGGGCCTTCCGCTACGAGCAGTACTTC.

The chain carries TRBV19 and TRBJ2-5, with 10 bases aligning to TRBD2. Germline lookup yields CDR1 LNHDA and CDR2 SQIVND (reference sequence). Losses at the gene ends were 7 bases for V and 5 bases for J; bases not matched to a gene: 4. This CDR3 region has 13 residues. The CDR3 spells CASTPAGGETQYF. The CDR3 DNA reads as TGTGCCAGTACCCCAGCGGGAGGGGAGACCCAGTACTTC.

The table lists this clone with a count of one. The genes are TRBV3-1 (or the pseudogene TRBV3-2) and TRBJ1-2, with D perhaps TRBD1 (5 bases). CDR1 and CDR2 (germline): LGHDT, YNNKEL (reference sequence). The CDR3 has 14 amino acids. The V end lost 1 base, the J end lost 5 bases, and 11 bases lay between the germline ends. CDR3 residues: CASSQARDPYGYTF. As DNA, the CDR3 is TGTGCCAGCAGCCAAGCCCGGGACCCTTATGGCTACACCTTC.

V usage is TRBV9 and J usage is TRBJ1-1; tentative D call: TRBD1 (6 bases). Germline lookup yields CDR1 SGDLS and CDR2 YYNGEE. V was trimmed by 0 bases and J by 6 bases, leaving 15 bases between them. This CDR3 contains 15 residues. CDR3 amino acids: CASSVGRGRGAEAFF. CDR3 DNA: TGTGCCAGCAGCGTAGGGAGGGGGAGAGGGGCTGAAGCTTTCTTT. The full variable domain, rest sourced from reference TRBV9 and TRBJ1-1, is DSGVTQTPKHLITATGQRVTLRCSPRSGDLSVYWYQQSLDQGLQFLIQYYNGEERAKGNILERFSAQQFPDLHSELNLSSLELGDSALYFCASSVGRGRGAEAFFGQGTRLTVV.

The chain employs TRBV3-1 (or the pseudogene TRBV3-2) and TRBJ2-7; 7 bases line up with TRBD2. CDR3 length: 14 amino acids. The V segment lost 3 bases and the J segment 5 bases; nucleotides outside the gene matches: 7. Germline-derived CDR1 and CDR2 are LGHDT and YNNKEL (reference sequence). CDR3 in amino acids: CASSQSSGGNEQYF. In DNA form, the CDR3 reads TGTGCCAGCAGCCAGTCTAGCGGCGGAAACGAGCAGTACTTC.

V and J are TRBV5-6 and TRBJ1-2, with TRBD1 as a possible D gene (6 bases). CDR3 length equals 13 residues. Germline-derived CDR1 and CDR2 are SGHDT and YYEEEE. The germline V and J ends were trimmed by 5 bases and 8 bases, with 16 bases remaining between them. The CDR3: CASSPGAGDGYTF. In nucleotides, the CDR3 is TGTGCCAGCAGTCCTGGAGCAGGGGACGGCTACACCTTC.

Ten or more counts support this clone. The CDR3 DNA reads TGTGCCTGGGGTACCGGGACAGGGAGAACGCGGGGCTACACCTTC. It specifies CAWGTGTGRTRGYTF. J is TRBJ1-2 and V is TRBV30; 9 positions match TRBD1. Germline values: CDR1 GTSNPN, CDR2 SVGIG (reference sequence). With V trimmed by 5 bases and J by 8 bases, 15 bases remained unmatched. This CDR3 contains 15 residues.

This chain connects TRBV28 to TRBJ2-1; 9 bases align to TRBD2. With 3 bases clipped from V and 2 bases from J, the junction kept 2 bases outside the gene matches. Germline CDR1 and CDR2: MDHEN and SYDVKM. The CDR3 covers 15 residues. CDR3 sequence reads: CASSLGGGAYNEQFF. In DNA form, the CDR3 reads TGTGCCAGCAGTTTGGGCGGGGGGGCCTACAATGAGCAGTTCTTC.

This chain connects TRBV6-5 to TRBJ2-3, with D maybe TRBD2 (7 bases). The CDR3 contains 14 residues. Germline V gene lookup returns CDR1 MNHEY and CDR2 SVGAGI. Trimming shortened V by 4 bases and J by 4 bases, and 12 bases separated the two germline ends. CDR3 sequence reads: CASSWGGGPDTQYF. CDR3 in DNA: TGTGCCAGCAGTTGGGGAGGGGGTCCAGATACGCAGTATTTT.

The chain combines TRBV21-1 with TRBJ2-2; TRBD2, the table's D call, was not compared with the DNA. TRBV21-1 is a pseudogene. The CDR3 is 17 residues long. This CDR3 reads CASSKGKEREGPGELFF. The DNA of the CDR3 is TGTGCCAGCAGCAAAGGGAAGGAGCGGGAGGGCCCCGGGGAGCTGTTTTTT.

The chain combines TRBV18 with TRBJ2-3; D remains unclear. The CDR3 is 16 amino acids. V was cut by 3 bases and J by 0 bases, with 13 bases left in between. The V gene's germline CDR1 is KGHSH and CDR2 LQKENI. CDR3 nucleotide sequence: TGTGCCAGCTCACCCATAGGTCTAGTGAGCACAGATACGCAGTATTTT. Its translation: CASSPIGLVSTDTQYF. The entire variable domain, with the rest obtained from reference TRBV18 and TRBJ2-3, is as follows: NAGVMQNPRHLVRRRGQEARLRCSPMKGHSHVYWYRQLPEEGLKFMVYLQKENIIDESGMPKERFSAEFPKEGPSILRIQQVVRGDSAAYFCASSPIGLVSTDTQYFGPGTRLTVL.

The chain combines TRBV28 with TRBJ2-3; D may be TRBD1 (5 bases). The germline gives CDR1 MDHEN, CDR2 SYDVKM. V lost 2 bases and J lost 0, with 18 bases in between. The CDR3 contains 18 residues. The CDR3: CASSLPPPREPSTDTQYF. The CDR3 bases are TGTGCCAGCAGTTTACCTCCACCCAGGGAACCTAGCACAGATACGCAGTATTTT.

CDR3 region: CASSLMTGATEAFF. The CDR3 coding sequence is TGCGCCAGCAGCTTAATGACAGGGGCCACTGAAGCTTTCTTT. The V and J genes are TRBV4-1 and TRBJ1-1; TRBD1 agrees at 8 bases. The junction had 6 bases not matched to a gene; V was cut back by 5 bases and J by 4 bases. Germline-derived CDR1 and CDR2 are MGHRA and YSYEKL. The CDR3 sequence is 14 residues long.

The CDR3 here is CASRYDREVGTGELFF. CDR3 DNA sequence: TGTGCCAGCAGATACGACAGGGAAGTGGGCACCGGGGAGCTGTTTTTT. The chain couples TRBV27 to TRBJ2-2; 7 bases agree with TRBD1. The CDR3 length is 16 residues. Germline V gene data show CDR1 as MNHEY and CDR2 as SMNVEV (reference sequence). V was clipped by 6 bases and J by 4 bases; unmatched bases: 11.

The chain employs TRBV6-4 and TRBJ2-2, with TRBD2 identical over 9 bases. The germline V gene encodes CDR1 MRHNA and CDR2 SNTAGT. CDR3 length equals 16 residues. V shed 3 bases, J shed 0 bases, and the junction held 2 bases outside the gene matches. The CDR3 sequence is CASSESSGTNTGELFF. The CDR3 nucleotides read TGTGCCAGCAGTGAATCTAGCGGGACGAACACCGGGGAGCTGTTTTTT.

This clone was found once. The gene calls are TRBV13 and TRBJ2-5; D ambiguous. The V gene's germline CDR1 is PRHDT and CDR2 FYEKMQ (reference sequence). The CDR3 has 13 residues. V lost 3 bases to trimming and J lost 4 bases, with 9 bases between them. The CDR3 spells CASSLHPRETQYF. CDR3 coding DNA: TGTGCCAGCAGCTTGCATCCAAGAGAGACCCAGTACTTC.